This entry lists 2 T cell receptor beta chains sequenced from one sample in a study of blood T cell repertoires in COVID-19. Here immunoSEQ multiplex PCR was the method, and the copy in TCRdb shows in-frame clones only, minus some. Found here are around 70,000 clones, approximately 80% of them singletons; the top ten hold 15% to 18%. What was sequenced was peripheral blood. Receptor source: a human donor in a cohort sampled during active COVID-19.

This clone showed up just once. This chain uses TRBV6-2 or TRBV6-3 with TRBJ2-6; the D gene is possibly TRBD2 (6 bases). With 6 bases removed from V and 4 bases from J, the gap between germline ends came to 13 bases. The CDR3 sequence is 15 residues long. Germline V gene sequence: CDR1 MNHEY, CDR2 SVGEGT. The CDR3 reads CASSHGGSGANVLTF. The CDR3, as DNA: TGTGCCAGCAGCCACGGGGGATCCGGGGCCAACGTCCTGACTTTC.

The V and J genes are TRBV30 and TRBJ2-7; D gene ambiguous. V lost 2 bases, J lost 0 bases, and 8 bases lay in between. Per the germline V gene, CDR1 is GTSNPN and CDR2 is SVGIG (reference sequence). This CDR3 region has 13 residues. The CDR3 DNA is TGTGCCTGGAGTTTCCCCCTCTCCTACGAGCAGTACTTC. This codes for CAWSFPLSYEQYF. Looking up the rest from reference TRBV30 and TRBJ2-7 gives the full variable domain: SQTIHQWPATLVQPVGSPLSLECTVEGTSNPNLYWYRQAAGRGLQLLFYSVGIGQISSEVPQNLSASRPQDRQFILSSKKLLLSDSGFYLCAWSFPLSYEQYFGPGTRLTVT.